This T cell receptor (beta chain) is drawn from a study of blood T cell repertoires in COVID-19. In germline, CDR1 is LNHDA, CDR2 SQIVND (reference sequence). The CDR3 totals 17 residues. The V end was cut by 4 bases, the J end by 1 base, with 19 bases between. Living in 24 US areas, the participants were between roughly 18 and 90 years of age. Participant reports of clinical history set cohort assignment. The repertoire was sequenced with immunoSEQ multiplex PCR; TCRdb's copy has only in-frame clones and lacks some. The sample lists fewer than 150,000 clones; 75% to 90% were seen once. This receptor was obtained from a man under 40 who had recovered from COVID-19. Sequenced input: PBMCs or T cells enriched from blood (not recorded which). V is TRBV19 and J is TRBJ1-1; maybe TRBD1 (5 bases). The CDR3 loop reads CASSTHLLDSSNTEAFF. CDR3 DNA: TGTGCCAGTAGTACCCACCTCCTTGACAGCTCGAACACTGAAGCTTTCTTT.